These 21 T cell receptor beta chains share one sample of origin, sequenced in a study of OX40 agonist ivuxolimab in advanced cancers. Assay used: immunoSEQ multiplex PCR; TCRdb lists only in-frame clones, some missing. The profile shows fewer than 120,000 clones, over 85% of them singletons. The specimen was CD4+ or CD8+ T cells sorted from blood, collected in a trial of the OX40 agonist ivuxolimab. All receptors derive from an adult with an advanced solid tumor such as melanoma, head and neck, liver or kidney cancer.

The chain employs TRBV7-9 and TRBJ1-4; D remains unclear. Germline lookup yields CDR1 SEHNR and CDR2 FQNEAQ (reference sequence). CDR3 length equals 14 residues. Trimming removed 3 bases at V and 3 bases at J, with 8 bases between. The DNA of the CDR3 is TGTGCCAGCAGCTTGAGGGCGGCTAATGAAAAACTGTTTTTT. The encoded protein is CASSLRAANEKLFF.

V gene TRBV6-6 combines with J gene TRBJ1-6, with a tentative D call TRBD1 (5 bases). The V end was cut by 6 bases, the J end by 7 bases, with 10 bases between. This CDR3 has 13 residues. In germline, CDR1 is MNHNY, CDR2 SVGAGI (reference sequence). CDR3 loop: CASRAGSNSPLHF. The DNA for the CDR3 is TGTGCCAGCAGGGCAGGGTCAAATTCACCCCTCCACTTT.

The rearrangement joins TRBV10-3 to TRBJ1-3; the D gene is possibly TRBD1 (6 bases). Germline CDR1 is ENHRY and CDR2 is SYGVKD. V was shortened by 5 bases and J by 2 bases, with 16 bases between the two germline ends. The CDR3 is 16 amino acids. The CDR3 protein is CAISRITGSAGNTIYF. CDR3 in DNA: TGTGCCATCAGTAGAATAACAGGGTCGGCTGGAAACACCATATATTTT.

The DNA for the CDR3 is TGTGCCAGCAGCTTATTACAGGGCCAAGCTTTCTTT. Its translation: CASSLLQGQAFF. The J gene is TRBJ1-1, the V gene TRBV5-4, with a weak D call TRBD1 (6 bases). Trimming pared 2 bases from V and 9 bases from J, leaving 11 bases between. The CDR3 is 12 amino acids. Germline V gene sequence: CDR1 SGHNT, CDR2 YYREEE (reference sequence).

This rearrangement joins TRBV9 to TRBJ1-4; D remains unclear. The CDR3 is made up of 14 amino acids. In germline, CDR1 is SGDLS, CDR2 YYNGEE. Trimming removed 3 bases at V and 4 bases at J, with 10 bases between. In DNA form, the CDR3 reads TGTGCCAGCAGCGAATCCCCTAGTAATGAAAAACTGTTTTTT. As protein: CASSESPSNEKLFF. Using reference TRBV9 and TRBJ1-4 for the parts outside the CDR3, the full variable domain is DSGVTQTPKHLITATGQRVTLRCSPRSGDLSVYWYQQSLDQGLQFLIQYYNGEERAKGNILERFSAQQFPDLHSELNLSSLELGDSALYFCASSESPSNEKLFFGSGTQLSVL.

J is TRBJ2-7 and V is TRBV7-9; 10 bases fit TRBD2. Germline V CDR1 and CDR2: SEHNR, FQNEAQ (reference sequence). V lost 1 base, J lost 3 bases, and 9 bases stayed unmatched. This CDR3 contains 17 residues. DNA for the CDR3: TGTGCCAGCAGCTTAGTACGGTCTAGCGGGGGTTACTACGAGCAGTACTTC. This codes for CASSLVRSSGGYYEQYF.

This chain links TRBV2 with TRBJ1-1; TRBD1 is a possible D gene (6 bases). The V and J ends lost 4 bases and 3 bases respectively, with 12 bases between them. Germline V gene data show CDR1 as SNHLY and CDR2 as FYNNEI. The CDR3 is 14 amino acids. CDR3 sequence reads: CASSGSGVDTEAFF. The DNA for the CDR3 is TGTGCCAGCAGTGGGTCAGGGGTAGACACTGAAGCTTTCTTT.

The chain uses TRBV19 and TRBJ1-1; the D gene is possibly TRBD1 (6 bases). CDR3 length: 10 amino acids. The germline CDR1 and CDR2 sequences are LNHDA and SQIVND (reference sequence). V lost 7 bases, J lost 10 bases, and 10 bases lay in between. The CDR3 loop is CASTGESAFF. In DNA, the CDR3 is TGTGCCAGTACAGGGGAGTCAGCTTTCTTT.

This clone has a single count. The V gene is TRBV29-1, the J gene TRBJ1-4, with D uncertain. The V end lost 6 bases, the J end lost 8 bases, and 13 bases lay between the germline ends. The CDR3 contains 12 residues. Per the germline V gene, CDR1 is SQVTM and CDR2 is ANQGSEA. Written as DNA, the CDR3 is TGCAGCGTCACCATAAGCCGGGAAAAACTGTTTTTT. Protein product: CSVTISREKLFF.

CDR3 DNA: TGTGCCAGCAGCGCACCTCCCAGAGCTAACTATGGCTACACCTTC. This gives the protein CASSAPPRANYGYTF. The chain uses TRBV7-2 and TRBJ1-2; D unresolved. The CDR3 sequence is 15 residues long. Per germline, CDR1 SGHTA and CDR2 FQGNSA. V dropped 5 bases and J dropped 0 bases, with 13 bases sitting between them. Combining the CDR3 with reference TRBV7-2 and TRBJ1-2 gives the whole variable domain GAGVSQSPSNKVTEKGKDVELRCDPISGHTALYWYRQSLGQGLEFLIYFQGNSAPDKSGLPSDRFSAERTGGSVSTLTIQRTQQEDSAVYLCASSAPPRANYGYTFGSGTRLTVV.

This clone is a singleton in its sample. V and J are TRBV7-9 and TRBJ1-4; 8 bases are a match to TRBD1. The germline gives CDR1 SEHNR, CDR2 FQNEAQ (reference sequence). V lost 7 bases, J lost 6 bases, and 10 bases stayed unmatched. The CDR3 spans 15 residues. CDR3 protein: CASTLLTGVYEKLFF. CDR3 coding DNA: TGTGCCAGCACCCTTCTGACAGGGGTCTATGAAAAACTGTTTTTT.

The chain links TRBV5-1 to TRBJ2-7; 12 nucleotides line up with TRBD2. V shed 2 bases, J shed 2 bases, and the junction held 8 bases outside the gene matches. Germline CDR1 SGHRS, CDR2 YFSETQ. The CDR3 is 17 amino acids. The CDR3 protein is CASSFGLAGPTPYEQYF. CDR3 nucleotide sequence: TGCGCCAGCAGCTTCGGACTAGCGGGGCCCACTCCCTACGAGCAGTACTTC.

V gene TRBV7-2 combines with J gene TRBJ1-5, with D unresolved. Trimming took 5 bases from V and 3 from J, leaving 11 bases between them. This CDR3 is built from 14 residues. Germline V gene lookup returns CDR1 SGHTA and CDR2 FQGNSA. The CDR3 region is CASSPIAANQPQHF. For the CDR3, the DNA is TGTGCCAGCAGCCCTATAGCAGCCAATCAGCCCCAGCATTTT.

The V and J genes are TRBV30 and TRBJ1-5; TRBD1 is a possible D gene (5 bases). This CDR3 has 13 residues. Trimming took 1 base from V and 7 from J, leaving 11 bases between them. From germline, CDR1 is GTSNPN and CDR2 SVGIG (reference sequence). The CDR3 loop reads CAWSDARGQPQHF. CDR3 in DNA: TGTGCCTGGAGTGATGCGAGGGGACAGCCCCAGCATTTT. Full variable domain (remainder filled in from reference TRBV30 and TRBJ1-5): SQTIHQWPATLVQPVGSPLSLECTVEGTSNPNLYWYRQAAGRGLQLLFYSVGIGQISSEVPQNLSASRPQDRQFILSSKKLLLSDSGFYLCAWSDARGQPQHFGDGTRLSIL.

V is TRBV6-5 and J is TRBJ2-2; D not certain. The ends were cut back, 11 bases at V and 0 bases at J, with 10 bases in the middle. CDR3 length: 13 residues. Germline V CDR1 and CDR2: MNHEY, SVGAGI. The CDR3 spells CAVKGANTGELFF. The CDR3 DNA reads as TGTGCCGTTAAAGGTGCGAACACCGGGGAGCTGTTTTTT.

This clone was detected once. The V and J genes are TRBV7-9 and TRBJ1-4; TRBD1 matches 7 bases. Trimming at V came to 2 bases and at J to 5 bases, leaving 5 bases not matched to a gene. From germline, CDR1 is SEHNR and CDR2 FQNEAQ (reference sequence). The CDR3 is 15 amino acids. CDR3: CASSLFTGENEKLFF. As DNA, the CDR3 is TGTGCCAGCAGCTTATTCACAGGGGAGAATGAAAAACTGTTTTTT.

The rearrangement uses TRBV27 and TRBJ2-5; perhaps TRBD1 as D (6 bases). CDR3 length equals 14 residues. Germline V CDR1 and CDR2: MNHEY, SMNVEV (reference sequence). The V end lost 2 bases, the J end lost 1 base, and 8 bases lay between the germline ends. In nucleotides, the CDR3 is TGTGCCAGCAGTTTACAGGGGACCCAAGAGACCCAGTACTTC. Translating it yields CASSLQGTQETQYF.

The rearrangement links TRBV9 to TRBJ2-7; D unclear. The germline V gene encodes CDR1 SGDLS and CDR2 YYNGEE. Trimming pared 7 bases from V and 3 bases from J, leaving 17 bases between. The CDR3 extends over 14 amino acids. The CDR3 spells CASSPSAEYYEQYF. The CDR3 DNA reads as TGTGCCAGCTCCCCCTCGGCGGAATACTACGAGCAGTACTTC.

The chain links TRBV7-3 to TRBJ2-2; D perhaps matches TRBD2 (5 bases). Trimming shortened V by 5 bases and J by 3 bases, and 13 bases separated the two germline ends. Germline assignment: CDR1 SGHTA and CDR2 FQGTGA. The CDR3 covers 15 residues. In nucleotides, the CDR3 is TGTGCCAGCAGCCGAGAGGGCGCGTACACCGGGGAGCTGTTTTTT. Translation: CASSREGAYTGELFF.

This chain links TRBV5-1 with TRBJ2-5; D is ambiguous. Trimming took 7 bases from V and 1 from J, leaving 11 bases between them. The CDR3 has 13 residues. Germline V gives CDR1 SGHRS, CDR2 YFSETQ. The CDR3 region has the DNA TGCGCCAGCGCCCCAGACATCCAAGAGACCCAGTACTTC. Its translation: CASAPDIQETQYF. The complete variable domain, with remaining parts taken from reference TRBV5-1 and TRBJ2-5, reads KAGVTQTPRYLIKTRGQQVTLSCSPISGHRSVSWYQQTPGQGLQFLFEYFSETQRNKGNFPGRFSGRQFSNSRSEMNVSTLELGDSALYLCASAPDIQETQYFGPGTRLLVL.

This clone was recorded once. The rearrangement joins TRBV5-1 to TRBJ1-1; tentatively, D is TRBD1 (6 bases). Germline-derived CDR1 and CDR2 are SGHRS and YFSETQ. The CDR3 sequence is 15 residues long. Between the trimmed V and J ends, which lost 4 bases and 8 bases, there was a span of 21 bases. The CDR3 here is CASSQGATGTFEAFF. The CDR3 DNA is TGCGCCAGCAGCCAGGGAGCGACCGGGACATTCGAAGCTTTCTTT.